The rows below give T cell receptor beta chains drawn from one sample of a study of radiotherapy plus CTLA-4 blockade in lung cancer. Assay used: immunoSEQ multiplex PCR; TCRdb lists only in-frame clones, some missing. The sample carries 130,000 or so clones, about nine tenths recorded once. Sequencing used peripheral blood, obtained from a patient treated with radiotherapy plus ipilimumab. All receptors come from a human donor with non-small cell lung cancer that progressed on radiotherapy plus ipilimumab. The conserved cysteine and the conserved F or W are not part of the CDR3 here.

ASSLVGGVGRRSTDTQY | TRBJ2-3 | TRBV5-1
ASSPFGPYEQY | TRBJ2-7 | TRBV9
ASSDLLTGYT | TRBJ1-2 | TRBV6-5
ASTLGVSTTIFEAF | TRBJ1-1 | TRBV19
ASSQSSGGGGEQY | TRBJ2-7 | TRBV5-1
ASSFFPAASYNEQF | TRBJ2-1 | TRBV7-3
ASSEVKGPGELF | TRBJ2-2 | TRBV2
ASSQNTGNQPQH | TRBJ1-5 | TRBV4-1
ASSRDNAYEQY | TRBJ2-7 | TRBV18
ASSLVNTQY | TRBJ2-3 | TRBV5-1
ASSVGSRGRGYGYT | TRBJ1-2 | TRBV9
ASSLEGETQY | TRBJ2-5 | TRBV5-1
ASSLPEPGVWETQY | TRBJ2-5 | TRBV5-1
ASSLVAGVTDTQY | TRBJ2-3 | TRBV7-9
ASSPLGVAGLTDTQY | TRBJ2-3 | TRBV18
ASSGQVDTGELF | TRBJ2-2 | TRBV5-1
ASSMFKREADTGELF | TRBJ2-2 | TRBV19
AISEVTGDAGELF | TRBJ2-2 | TRBV10-3
ASSVGVTSGSTDTQY | TRBJ2-3 | TRBV9
ASGALRAASYEQY | TRBJ2-7 | TRBV6-1
ASSVGGTSVNEQF | TRBJ2-1 | TRBV2
ASSLETDPSGQY | TRBJ2-7 | TRBV5-4
ATSRDGLAGALGETQY | TRBJ2-5 | TRBV15
ASSLARHTEAF | TRBJ1-1 | TRBV5-1
ATLLRWGTEAF | TRBJ1-1 | TRBV10-3
ASMTKTGANVNTEAF | TRBJ1-1 | TRBV19
ASSLPGTLGAANEKLF | TRBJ1-4 | TRBV5-1
ASSDTYRGSGANVLT | TRBJ2-6 | TRBV19
ASSSRAGGPETQY | TRBJ2-5 | TRBV27
ASTEGAQRDGYT | TRBJ1-2 | TRBV5-1
ASSVLRSPTNEKLF | TRBJ1-4 | TRBV7-9
ASSYSWGSDYGYT | TRBJ1-2 | TRBV6-5
ASSPGTAKPYNEQF | TRBJ2-1 | TRBV11-3
ASSPLAGEVRNEQY | TRBJ2-7 | TRBV18
AISGQTGGTGELF | TRBJ2-2 | TRBV10-3
ASSERGEFDEQF | TRBJ2-1 | TRBV9
ASSDTGHQPQH | TRBJ1-5 | TRBV2
ASSYTLGASYNEQF | TRBJ2-1 | TRBV6-5
ASGASETQY | TRBJ2-5 | TRBV7-9
ASSLSTYEQY | TRBJ2-7 | TRBV11-2
ATSGGQGSNQPQH | TRBJ1-5 | TRBV15
ASNGGSGRVSTDTQY | TRBJ2-3 | TRBV5-1
ASRMKQAWNNEQF | TRBJ2-1 | TRBV19
ASSDTYWGKSTDTQY | TRBJ2-3 | TRBV2
SVSRNEQF | TRBJ2-1 | TRBV20-1